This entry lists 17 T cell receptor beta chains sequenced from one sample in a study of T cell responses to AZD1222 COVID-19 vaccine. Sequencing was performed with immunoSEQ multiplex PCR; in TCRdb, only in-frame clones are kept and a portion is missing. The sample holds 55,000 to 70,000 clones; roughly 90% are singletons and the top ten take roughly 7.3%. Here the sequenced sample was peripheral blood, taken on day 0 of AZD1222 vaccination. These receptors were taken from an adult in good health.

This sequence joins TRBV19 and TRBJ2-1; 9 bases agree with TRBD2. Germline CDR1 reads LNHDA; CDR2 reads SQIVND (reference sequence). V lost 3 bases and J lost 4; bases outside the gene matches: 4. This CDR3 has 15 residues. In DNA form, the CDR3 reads TGTGCCAGTAGTATTGCGGCGGGAGGGTACAATGAGCAGTTCTTC. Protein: CASSIAAGGYNEQFF.

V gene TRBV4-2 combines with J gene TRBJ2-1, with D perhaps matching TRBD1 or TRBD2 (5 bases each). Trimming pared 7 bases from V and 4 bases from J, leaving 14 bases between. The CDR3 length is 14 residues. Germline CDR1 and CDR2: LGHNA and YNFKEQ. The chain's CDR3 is CASKDGADYNEQFF. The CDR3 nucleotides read TGTGCCAGCAAGGACGGGGCCGATTACAATGAGCAGTTCTTC.

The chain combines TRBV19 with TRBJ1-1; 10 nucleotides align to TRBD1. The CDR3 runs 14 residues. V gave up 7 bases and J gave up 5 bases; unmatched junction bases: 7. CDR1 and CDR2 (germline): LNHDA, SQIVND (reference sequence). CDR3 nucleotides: TGTGCCAGTACCATGGGACAGGGGTGGACTGAAGCTTTCTTT. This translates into CASTMGQGWTEAFF.

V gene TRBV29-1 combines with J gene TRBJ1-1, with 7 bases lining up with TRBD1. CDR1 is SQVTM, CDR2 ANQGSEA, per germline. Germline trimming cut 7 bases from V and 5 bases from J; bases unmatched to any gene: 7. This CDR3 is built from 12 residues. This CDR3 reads CSAKTGMTEAFF. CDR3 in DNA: TGCAGCGCGAAGACAGGGATGACTGAAGCTTTCTTT.

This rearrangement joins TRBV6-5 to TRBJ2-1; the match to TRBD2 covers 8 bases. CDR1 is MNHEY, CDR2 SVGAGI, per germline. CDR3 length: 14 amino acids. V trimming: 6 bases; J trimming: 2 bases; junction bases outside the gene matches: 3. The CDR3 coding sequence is TGTGCCAGCAGGGGACTAGGTGCCTACAATGAGCAGTTCTTC. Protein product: CASRGLGAYNEQFF.

The CDR3 DNA reads TGCGCCAGCAGACCGGGACAGGGCTATGGCTACACCTTC. Amino acid sequence: CASRPGQGYGYTF. This rearrangement joins TRBV10-2 to TRBJ1-2, with 9 bases that match TRBD1. Unmatched junction bases numbered 3, after V lost 6 bases and J lost 4 bases. This CDR3 is 13 amino acids long. Germline assignment: CDR1 WSHSY and CDR2 SAAADI.

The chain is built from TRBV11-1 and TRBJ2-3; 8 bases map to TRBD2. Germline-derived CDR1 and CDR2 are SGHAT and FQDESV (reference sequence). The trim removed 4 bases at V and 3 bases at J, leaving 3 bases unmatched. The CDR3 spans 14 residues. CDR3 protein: CASSSRGGTDTQYF. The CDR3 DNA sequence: TGTGCCAGCAGCTCCCGGGGGGGAACAGATACGCAGTATTTT.

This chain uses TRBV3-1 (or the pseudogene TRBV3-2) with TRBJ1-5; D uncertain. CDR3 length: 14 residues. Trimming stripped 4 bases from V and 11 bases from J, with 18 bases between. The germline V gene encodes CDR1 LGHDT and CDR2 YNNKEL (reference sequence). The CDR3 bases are TGTGCCAGCAGCCGATCCGGAGGGCAAGATGCCCAGCATTTT. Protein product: CASSRSGGQDAQHF.

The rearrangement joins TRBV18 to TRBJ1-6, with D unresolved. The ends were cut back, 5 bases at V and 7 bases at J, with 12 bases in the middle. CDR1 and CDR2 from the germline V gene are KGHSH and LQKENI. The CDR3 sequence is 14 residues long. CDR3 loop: CASSAEIRNSPLHF. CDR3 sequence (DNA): TGTGCCAGCTCAGCAGAGATTAGAAATTCACCCCTCCACTTT.

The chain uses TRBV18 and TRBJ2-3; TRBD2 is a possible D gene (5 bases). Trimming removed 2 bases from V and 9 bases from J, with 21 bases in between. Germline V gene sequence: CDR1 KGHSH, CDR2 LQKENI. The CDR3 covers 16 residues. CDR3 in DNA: TGTGCCAGCTCACCAGTCACGTGGGAGCCACGTCAGACGCAGTATTTT. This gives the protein CASSPVTWEPRQTQYF. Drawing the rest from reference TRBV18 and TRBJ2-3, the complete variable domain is NAGVMQNPRHLVRRRGQEARLRCSPMKGHSHVYWYRQLPEEGLKFMVYLQKENIIDESGMPKERFSAEFPKEGPSILRIQQVVRGDSAAYFCASSPVTWEPRQTQYFGPGTRLTVL.

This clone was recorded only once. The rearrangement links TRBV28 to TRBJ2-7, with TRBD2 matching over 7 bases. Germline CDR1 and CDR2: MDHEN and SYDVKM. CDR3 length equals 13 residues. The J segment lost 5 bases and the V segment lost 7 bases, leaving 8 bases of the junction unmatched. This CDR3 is CASMETSPNEQYF. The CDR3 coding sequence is TGTGCCAGCATGGAGACTAGCCCCAACGAGCAGTACTTC.

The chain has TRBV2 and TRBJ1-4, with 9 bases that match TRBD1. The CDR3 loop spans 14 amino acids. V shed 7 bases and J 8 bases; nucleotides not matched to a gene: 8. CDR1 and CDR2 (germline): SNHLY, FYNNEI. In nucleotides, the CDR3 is TGTGCCAGCAACCTGGACAGGGGAGCCGAAAAACTGTTTTTT. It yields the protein CASNLDRGAEKLFF.

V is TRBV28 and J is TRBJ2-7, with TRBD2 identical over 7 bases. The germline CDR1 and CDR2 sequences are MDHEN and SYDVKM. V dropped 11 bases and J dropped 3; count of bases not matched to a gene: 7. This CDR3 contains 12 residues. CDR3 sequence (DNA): TGTGCCGGGGGGGACGGATACTACGAGCAGTACTTC. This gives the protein CAGGDGYYEQYF.

The CDR3 DNA follows: TGTGCCAGCTCACCTACCCGACTAGCGGGAAGCACAGATACGCAGTATTTT. Amino acid sequence: CASSPTRLAGSTDTQYF. The J gene is TRBJ2-3, the V gene TRBV18; 11 bases match TRBD2. V lost 3 bases to trimming and J lost 0 bases; unmatched junction nucleotides: 5. Germline V gives CDR1 KGHSH, CDR2 LQKENI. The CDR3 covers 17 residues. Full variable domain (rest looked up from reference TRBV18 and TRBJ2-3): NAGVMQNPRHLVRRRGQEARLRCSPMKGHSHVYWYRQLPEEGLKFMVYLQKENIIDESGMPKERFSAEFPKEGPSILRIQQVVRGDSAAYFCASSPTRLAGSTDTQYFGPGTRLTVL.

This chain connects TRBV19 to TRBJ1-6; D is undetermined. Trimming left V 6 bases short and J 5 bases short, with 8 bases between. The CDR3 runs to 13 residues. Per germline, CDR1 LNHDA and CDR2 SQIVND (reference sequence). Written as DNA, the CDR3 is TGTGCCAGTAGCGGGAGCCATAATTCACCCCTCCACTTT. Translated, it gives CASSGSHNSPLHF. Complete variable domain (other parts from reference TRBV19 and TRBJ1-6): DGGITQSPKYLFRKEGQNVTLSCEQNLNHDAMYWYRQDPGQGLRLIYYSQIVNDFQKGDIAEGYSVSREKKESFPLTVTSAQKNPTAFYLCASSGSHNSPLHFGNGTRLTVT.

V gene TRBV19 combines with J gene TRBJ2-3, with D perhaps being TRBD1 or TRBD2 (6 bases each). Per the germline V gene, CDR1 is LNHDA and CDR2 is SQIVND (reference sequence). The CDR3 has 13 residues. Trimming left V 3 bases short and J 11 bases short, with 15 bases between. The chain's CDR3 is CASSMRGERVQYF. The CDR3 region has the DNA TGTGCCAGTAGTATGAGGGGGGAGAGGGTGCAGTATTTT. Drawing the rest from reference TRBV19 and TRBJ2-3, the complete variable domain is DGGITQSPKYLFRKEGQNVTLSCEQNLNHDAMYWYRQDPGQGLRLIYYSQIVNDFQKGDIAEGYSVSREKKESFPLTVTSAQKNPTAFYLCASSMRGERVQYFGPGTRLTVL.

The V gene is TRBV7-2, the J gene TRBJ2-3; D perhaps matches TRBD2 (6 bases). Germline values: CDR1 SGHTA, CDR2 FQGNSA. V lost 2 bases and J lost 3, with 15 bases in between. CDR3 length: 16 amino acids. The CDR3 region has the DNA TGTGCCAGCAGCTTATTCAGCGGTGGAGGGACAGATACGCAGTATTTT. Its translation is CASSLFSGGGTDTQYF.